The present T cell receptor (beta chain) was sequenced within a study of CD8+ T cells in alopecia areata. Treatment of the sample: oral pan-JAK inhibitor, 5-10 mg twice daily. Turning to this clone: Antigen specificity is unknown.

Following RNA extraction, reverse transcription yielded cDNA that acted as the sequencing template. Repertoires were generated with immunoSEQ multiplex PCR, while TCRdb's copy carries only in-frame clones and drops some. Here the sample spans 150,000 or so clones, 50% to 70% being singletons. Germline loops: CDR1 MNHNS, CDR2 SASEGT. The CDR3 runs 15 residues. Between the trimmed V and J ends, which lost 3 bases and 3 bases, there was a span of 15 bases. Study findings and constraints: Only a single nonresponder existed, so baseline CD8+ expansion links stay unclear. Scalp sequencing also captures normal skin's resident alphabeta T cells. Relative to normal scalp, lesional scalp, especially alopecia totalis/universalis, showed higher clonality.

The material was CD4+ T cells sorted from blood, obtained at week 4, from a patient treated with tofacitinib. The chain is built from TRBV6-1 and TRBJ2-7; maybe TRBD1 (5 bases). The receptor was isolated from a human donor with alopecia areata. CDR3 amino acids: CASSERPGSSYEQYF. Here the CDR3 DNA reads TGTGCCAGCAGTGAGAGACCAGGGTCGAGCTACGAGCAGTACTTC.